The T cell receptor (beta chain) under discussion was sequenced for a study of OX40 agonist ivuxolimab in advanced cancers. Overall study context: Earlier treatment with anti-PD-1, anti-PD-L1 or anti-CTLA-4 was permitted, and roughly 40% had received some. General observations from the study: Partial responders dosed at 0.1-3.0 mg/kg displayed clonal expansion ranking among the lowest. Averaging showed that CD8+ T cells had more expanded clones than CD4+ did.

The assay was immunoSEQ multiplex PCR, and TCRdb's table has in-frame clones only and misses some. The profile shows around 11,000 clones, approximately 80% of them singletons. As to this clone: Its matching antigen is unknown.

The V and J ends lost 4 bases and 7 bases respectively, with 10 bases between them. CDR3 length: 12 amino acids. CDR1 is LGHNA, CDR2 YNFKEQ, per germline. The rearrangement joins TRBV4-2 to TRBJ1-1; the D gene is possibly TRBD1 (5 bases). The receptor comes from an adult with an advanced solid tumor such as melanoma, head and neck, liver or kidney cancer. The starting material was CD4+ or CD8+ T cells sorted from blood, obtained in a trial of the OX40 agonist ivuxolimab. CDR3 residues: CASSLRDDEAFF. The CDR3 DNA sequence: TGTGCCAGCAGCCTCAGGGACGATGAAGCTTTCTTT.